In this sample, the clone carrying this TCR beta chain turned up once. This sample was taken from a study of control samples from healthy donors and cancer patients. Method: immunoSEQ multiplex PCR; TCRdb's copy keeps in-frame clones and lacks some. The data hold around 75,000 clones, with over 75% observed a single time. The V end lost 6 bases, the J end lost 3 bases, and 14 bases lay between the germline ends. The length of the CDR3 is 15 residues. Germline CDR1 reads SGHTA; CDR2 reads FQGTGA. The chain combines TRBV7-3 with TRBJ2-2; D remains ambiguous. Source material: blood. The sequence derives from a man aged 45-65 years in good health. CDR3 in amino acids: CASSPQGADTGELFF. The CDR3 bases are TGTGCCAGCAGTCCCCAAGGCGCGGACACCGGGGAGCTGTTTTTT.